This T cell receptor beta chain emerged from a study of OX40 agonist ivuxolimab in advanced cancers. Study in general: Enrolled patients in dose escalation had cancers that were hepatocellular carcinoma, melanoma, renal cell or head and neck cancer.

Produced via immunoSEQ multiplex PCR; TCRdb's table is partial and in-frame only. This repertoire shows 60,000 to 90,000 clones, 90% found once; its top ten account for around 0.35%. About this clone: An end of the junction differs from the germline gene, which may be a read error.

Germline V gene data show CDR1 as MNHNS and CDR2 as SASEGT. CDR3 length equals 16 residues. The TCR comes from an adult with an advanced solid tumor such as melanoma, head and neck, liver or kidney cancer. The V call is TRBV6-1, the J call TRBJ1-3; a possible D gene is TRBD1 (6 bases). Sequenced here: CD4+ or CD8+ T cells sorted from blood, sampled in a trial of the OX40 agonist ivuxolimab. CDR3 nucleotides: TGTGCCAGCAGGGAAGCGTTTTGGGACACTGGAAACACCATATATTTT. Its protein product is CASREAFWDTGNTIYF.